The clone carrying this TCR beta chain was seen more than once but under ten times. Its antigen is as yet unknown. This specimen belongs to a study of response to subunit inactivated influenza vaccine. Study-wide findings and caveats: Authors suggested each seasonal influenza vaccination recruits few new T cells.

TCRdb reprocessed the RT-PCR reads via MiXCR and lists one record per CDR3 protein. The sample shows 450,000 to 550,000 distinct CDR3 sequences, 25% of them seen only once. J gave up 3 bases and V 4 bases, and 3 bases lay outside the gene matches. This CDR3 has 14 amino acids. This receptor was obtained from a man in his forties or fifties who received an inactivated influenza vaccine. Sequenced material: CD4+ T cells sorted from PBMCs, taken 5 to 6 days after vaccination. The V gene is TRBV12-3 or TRBV12-4, the J gene TRBJ1-2; 9 bases match TRBD1. The CDR3 DNA is TGTGCCAGCAGTTCGCGGGACAGGGACTATGGCTACACCTTC. Translated: CASSSRDRDYGYTF.